This is a list of T cell receptor beta chains from one sample in a study of T cells in Graves' hyperthyroidism and ophthalmopathy. TCRdb ran MiXCR on the multiplex PCR reads and lists one entry per CDR3 protein. The sample lists approximately 520,000 distinct CDR3 sequences, 24% occurring once. The sample comprised blood. Source of these receptors: a woman under 40 with Graves' ophthalmopathy. The CDR3 runs from the conserved cysteine through the conserved F or W. D genes are given only for firm matches. The listing skips clone size in some rows; elsewhere it reads once, few, many or a size class.

. | TRBJ2-5 | TRBV6-1 | . | TGTGCCAGCAGGAGTCGGACAGCGGAGACCCAGTACTTC | CASRSRTAETQYF
. | TRBJ2-7 | TRBV20-1 | . | TGCAGTGCTAAGACAGGATCAAACTACGAGCAGTACTTC | CSAKTGSNYEQYF
many | TRBJ1-1 | TRBV6-1 | . | TGTGCCAGCAAAAGGACAGCTAACACTGAAGCTTTCTTT | CASKRTANTEAFF
few | TRBJ2-5 | TRBV6-1 | . | TGTGCCAGCAGTGAAACGACGGCCTACCAAGAGACCCAGTACTTC | CASSETTAYQETQYF
many | TRBJ1-2 | TRBV7-2 | . | TGTGCCAGCAGCCCGACGGGTCGTCGTGGCTACACCTTC | CASSPTGRRGYTF
few | TRBJ2-7 | TRBV28 | . | TGTGCCAGCAACCTCGGGGGTTCTCGGGAGCAGTACTTC | CASNLGGSREQYF
many | TRBJ1-2 | TRBV12-3/TRBV12-4 | . | TGTGCCAGCAGTTTACCCCAGAACTATGGCTATACCTTC | CASSLPQNYGYTF
many | TRBJ1-2 | TRBV20-1 | . | TGCAGTGCTAGACAGAACCTTCCTGAGGACTATGGCTACACCTTC | CSARQNLPEDYGYTF
few | TRBJ2-3 | TRBV13 | TRBD2 | TGTGCCAGCAGCTTGACTAGCGGGGGTTTCACAGATACGCAGTATTTT | CASSLTSGGFTDTQYF
. | TRBJ1-5 | TRBV28 | . | TGTGCCAGCAGCTTGTATCGGGTCAATCAGCCCCAGCATTTT | CASSLYRVNQPQHF
few | TRBJ1-6 | TRBV20-1 | TRBD1 | TGCAGTGCTCCGCAGGGGGGACGGCTATATAATTCACCCCTCCACTTT | CSAPQGGRLYNSPLHF
. | TRBJ2-7 | TRBV2 | . | TGTGCCAGCACCATCGGGACACGAAACGAGCAGTACTTC | CASTIGTRNEQYF
many | TRBJ1-2 | TRBV2 | . | TGTGCCAGCAGTGGACAGAACTATGGCTACACCTTC | CASSGQNYGYTF
. | TRBJ2-7 | TRBV7-9 | . | TGTGCCAGCACCGATCCAGGGAACCCCTACGAGCAGTACTTC | CASTDPGNPYEQYF
many | TRBJ1-2 | TRBV12-3/TRBV12-4 | . | TGTGCCAGCAGTCCCTCATGGGAAAACTATGGCTACACCTTC | CASSPSWENYGYTF
many | TRBJ2-5 | TRBV2 | TRBD2 | TGTGCCAGCATTTTGACTAGCGGGGGGCCAGAAGAGACCCAGTACTTC | CASILTSGGPEETQYF
many | TRBJ2-2 | TRBV12-3/TRBV12-4 | TRBD2 | TGTGCCAGCAGTCTCTTGGCGGGGGGGAACACCGGGGAGCTGTTTTTT | CASSLLAGGNTGELFF
many | TRBJ1-2 | TRBV25-1 | . | TGTGCCAGCAGTGGTTGGACAGCTAACTATGGCTACACCTTC | CASSGWTANYGYTF
many | TRBJ2-5 | TRBV9 | . | TGTGCCAGCAGCGTAGGGTATTGGCAAGAGACCCAGTACTTC | CASSVGYWQETQYF
many | TRBJ1-2 | TRBV12-3/TRBV12-4 | . | TGTGCCAGCAGGCGAGCGACAGGCTTCTATGGCTACACCTTC | CASRRATGFYGYTF
. | TRBJ2-7 | TRBV6-1 | . | TGTGCCAGCAGCTCGGACAGCCTCGCTTTCGAGCAGTACTTC | CASSSDSLAFEQYF
few | TRBJ1-1 | TRBV30 | TRBD1 | TGTGCCCGGAGTTTAACTATACAGGGGACTGAAGCTTTCTTT | CARSLTIQGTEAFF
. | TRBJ2-7 | TRBV6-5 | . | TGTGCCAGCAGTTACTCGGGCTATATCTACGAGCAGTACTTC | CASSYSGYIYEQYF
many | TRBJ1-1 | TRBV4-1 | . | TGCGCCAGCAGCCAAGTTCCAGGGGAAGCTTTCTTT | CASSQVPGEAFF
many | TRBJ2-7 | TRBV4-1 | . | TGCGCCAGCAGCCAAGAGGGTAGAGAGCACGGCGAGCAGTACTTC | CASSQEGREHGEQYF
. | TRBJ2-7 | TRBV6-5 | . | TGTGCCAGCAGTTCCGGGAGGCAGGGGGCGTATCCGCAGTACTTC | CASSSGRQGAYPQYF
many | TRBJ2-7 | TRBV11-2 | . | TGTGCCAGCAGCCCGCCGATAGCTTCCGAGCAGTACTTC | CASSPPIASEQYF
. | TRBJ1-1 | TRBV12-3/TRBV12-4 | . | TGTGCCAGCACCTCATACGGGGGCGACACTGAAGCTCTCTTT | CASTSYGGDTEALF
many | TRBJ2-7 | TRBV2 | . | TGTGCCAGCAGGCAGGACGGCAGCGAGCAGTACTTC | CASRQDGSEQYF
many | TRBJ1-2 | TRBV19 | TRBD1 | TGTGCCAGTATTCCCGTATATGAGACAGGGATGCGACTCTATGGCTACACCTTC | CASIPVYETGMRLYGYTF
. | TRBJ1-1 | TRBV12-5 | . | TGTGCTAGTGGTTTGGCGTCGACAGAAGCCACTGAAGCTTTCTTT | CASGLASTEATEAFF
many | TRBJ2-5 | TRBV28 | TRBD2 | TGTGCCAGCAGTTGGCGGGGGGGCGGAGAGACCCAGTACTTC | CASSWRGGGETQYF